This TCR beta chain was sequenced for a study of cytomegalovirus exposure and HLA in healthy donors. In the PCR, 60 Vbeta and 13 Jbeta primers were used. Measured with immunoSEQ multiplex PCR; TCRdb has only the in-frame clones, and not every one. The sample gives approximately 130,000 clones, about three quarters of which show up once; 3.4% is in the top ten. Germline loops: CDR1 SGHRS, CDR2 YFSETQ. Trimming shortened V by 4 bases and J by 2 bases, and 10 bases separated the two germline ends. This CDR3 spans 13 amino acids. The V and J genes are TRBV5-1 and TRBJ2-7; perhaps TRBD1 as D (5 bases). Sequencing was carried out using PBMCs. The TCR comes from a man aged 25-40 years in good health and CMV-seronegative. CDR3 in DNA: TGCGCCAGCAGCCGGACATGGACCTACGAGCAGTACTTC. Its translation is CASSRTWTYEQYF.